The 3 T cell receptor beta chains given below trace back to one sample, sequenced in a study of blood T cell repertoires in COVID-19. This table comes from immunoSEQ multiplex PCR, and its TCRdb copy is limited to in-frame clones, with some not included. This table has roughly 170,000 clones, more than 65% appearing once. Source material: PBMCs or T cells enriched from blood (not recorded which). The origin of the receptors is a man in his fifties or sixties who had recovered from COVID-19.

The chain joins TRBV19 to TRBJ1-5; D possibly corresponds to TRBD1 (6 bases). V was cut by 5 bases and J by 7 bases, with 18 bases left in between. The CDR3 has 15 residues. The V gene's germline CDR1 is LNHDA and CDR2 SQIVND (reference sequence). The CDR3 sequence is CASSSTGGAGQPQHF. Written as DNA, the CDR3 is TGTGCCAGTAGTTCCACCGGGGGGGCCGGCCAGCCCCAGCATTTT.

The chain is built from TRBV28 and TRBJ2-1; TRBD2 agrees at 10 bases. From germline, CDR1 is MDHEN and CDR2 SYDVKM. V lost 4 bases to trimming and J lost 4 bases; unmatched junction nucleotides: 13. The CDR3 is 18 residues long. For the CDR3, the DNA is TGTGCCAGCAGTTCCCTTCTGACTAGCGGGCTTATATACAATGAGCAGTTCTTC. It yields the protein CASSSLLTSGLIYNEQFF.

This chain joins TRBV28 and TRBJ2-4; 9 nucleotides line up with TRBD2. The V gene's germline CDR1 is MDHEN and CDR2 SYDVKM. The trim removed 5 bases at V and 7 bases at J, leaving 9 bases unmatched. The CDR3 sequence is 15 residues long. This CDR3 reads CASSGSGSGFNIQYF. The CDR3, as DNA: TGTGCCAGCAGTGGTAGCGGGAGTGGGTTCAACATTCAGTACTTC.